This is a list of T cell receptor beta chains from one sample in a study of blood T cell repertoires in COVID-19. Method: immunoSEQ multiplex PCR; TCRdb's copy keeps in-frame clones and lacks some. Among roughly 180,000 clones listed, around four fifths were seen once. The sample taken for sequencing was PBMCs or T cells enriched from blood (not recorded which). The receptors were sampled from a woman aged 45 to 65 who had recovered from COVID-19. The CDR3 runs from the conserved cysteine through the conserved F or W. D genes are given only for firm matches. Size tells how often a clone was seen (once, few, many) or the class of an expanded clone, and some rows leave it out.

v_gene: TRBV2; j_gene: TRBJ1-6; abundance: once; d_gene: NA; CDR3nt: TGTGCCAGCAGTGAGGCCGGACACTATGGTTCACCCCTCCACTTT; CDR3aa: CASSEAGHYGSPLHF
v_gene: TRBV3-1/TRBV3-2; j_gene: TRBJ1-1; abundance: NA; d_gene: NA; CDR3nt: TGTGCCAGCAGCCAAGACGAAGACACATTGAACACTGAAGCTTTCTTT; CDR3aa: CASSQDEDTLNTEAFF
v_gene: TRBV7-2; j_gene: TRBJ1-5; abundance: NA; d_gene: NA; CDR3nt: TGTGCCAGCAGCCTACAGGAGTATCAGCCCCAGCATTTT; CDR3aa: CASSLQEYQPQHF
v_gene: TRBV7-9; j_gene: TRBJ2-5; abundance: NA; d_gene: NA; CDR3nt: TGTGCCAGCCGGAGGTCCAGGACTCCAACGGGAGAGACCCAGTACTTC; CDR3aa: CASRRSRTPTGETQYF
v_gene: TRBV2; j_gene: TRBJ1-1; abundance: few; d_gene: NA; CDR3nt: TGTGCCAGCAGTGGTCGAAGCTCTTTGAGCACTGAAGCTTTCTTT; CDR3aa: CASSGRSSLSTEAFF
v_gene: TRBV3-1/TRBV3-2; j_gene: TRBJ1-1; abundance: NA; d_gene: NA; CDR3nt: TGTGCCAGCAGCCAAACGGGGATGGGTGAAGCTTTCTTT; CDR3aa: CASSQTGMGEAFF
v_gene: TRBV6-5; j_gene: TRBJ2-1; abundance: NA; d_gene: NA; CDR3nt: TGTGCCAGCTCCAGGCCCGGCTCCTACAATGAGCAGTTCTTC; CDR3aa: CASSRPGSYNEQFF
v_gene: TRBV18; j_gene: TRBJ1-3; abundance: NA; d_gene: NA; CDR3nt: TGTGCCAGCTCACCCACACCCTCTGGAAACACCATATATTTT; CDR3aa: CASSPTPSGNTIYF
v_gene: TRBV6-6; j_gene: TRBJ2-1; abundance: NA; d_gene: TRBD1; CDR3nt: TGTGCCAGCAGTCCCGGTCAGGGGGTGGTCGATGAGCAGTTCTTC; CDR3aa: CASSPGQGVVDEQFF
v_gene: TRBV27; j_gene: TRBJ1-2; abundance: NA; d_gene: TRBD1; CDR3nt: TGTGCCAGCAGTTTATCGAACGACAGGGCCCGCGGCTACACCTTC; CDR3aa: CASSLSNDRARGYTF
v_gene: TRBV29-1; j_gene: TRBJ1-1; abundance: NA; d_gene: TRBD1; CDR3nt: TGCAGCGTTGTAGGGGGCAACACTGAAGCTTTCTTT; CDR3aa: CSVVGGNTEAFF
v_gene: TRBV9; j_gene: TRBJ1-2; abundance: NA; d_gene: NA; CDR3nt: TGTGCCAGCAACCAACTAAACTATGGCTACACCTTC; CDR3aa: CASNQLNYGYTF
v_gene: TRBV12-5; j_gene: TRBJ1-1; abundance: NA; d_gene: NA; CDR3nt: TGTGCTAGTGGTTTTGGGCTTCAGGGCGGTTCGGCTTTCTTT; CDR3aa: CASGFGLQGGSAFF
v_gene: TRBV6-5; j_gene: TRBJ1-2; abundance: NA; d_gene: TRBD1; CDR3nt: TGTGCCACCCTCCAGGGGGGCACCTATGGCTACACCTTC; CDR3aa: CATLQGGTYGYTF
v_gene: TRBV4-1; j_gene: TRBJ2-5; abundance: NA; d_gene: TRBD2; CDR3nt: TGCGCCAGCAGCCAGCCCTTAGGACTAGCGGTCGAAGAGACCCAGTACTTC; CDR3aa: CASSQPLGLAVEETQYF
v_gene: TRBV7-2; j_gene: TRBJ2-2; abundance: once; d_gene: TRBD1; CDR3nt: TGTGCCAGCAGCTCTAGGGGACAGGGGAGCACCGGGGAGCTGTTTTTT; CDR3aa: CASSSRGQGSTGELFF
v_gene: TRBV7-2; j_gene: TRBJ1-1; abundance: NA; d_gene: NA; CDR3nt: TGTGCCAGCAGCAAACACGTACCCCTCATAATGAACACTGAAGCTTTCTTT; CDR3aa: CASSKHVPLIMNTEAFF
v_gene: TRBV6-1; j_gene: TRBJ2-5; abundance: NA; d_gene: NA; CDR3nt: TGTGCCAGCAGTGAAGTAGCGGGACAGCAAGAGACCCAGTACTTC; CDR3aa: CASSEVAGQQETQYF
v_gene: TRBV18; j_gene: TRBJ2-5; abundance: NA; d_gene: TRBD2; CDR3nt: TGTGCCAGCTCACCACTAGCGGGAAAGTCCCAAGAGACCCAGTACTTC; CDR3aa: CASSPLAGKSQETQYF
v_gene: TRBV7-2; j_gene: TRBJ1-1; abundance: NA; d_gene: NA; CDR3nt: TGTGCCAGCAGCTTACCGGGGATGAACACTGAAGCTTTCTTT; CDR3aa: CASSLPGMNTEAFF
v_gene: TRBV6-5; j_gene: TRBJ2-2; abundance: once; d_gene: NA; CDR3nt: TGTGCCAGCACCGGAGAGAACACCGGGGAGCTGTTTTTT; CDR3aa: CASTGENTGELFF
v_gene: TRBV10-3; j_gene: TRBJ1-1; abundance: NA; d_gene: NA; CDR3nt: TGTGCCATCAGGCAGGGCCCCGAAGCTTTCTTT; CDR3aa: CAIRQGPEAFF
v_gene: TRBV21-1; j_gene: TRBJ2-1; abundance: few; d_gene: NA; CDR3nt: TGTGCCAGCAGAGGGGAGAGGGGGAGATGTCTCTTGGATGAGCAGTTCTTC; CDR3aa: CASRGERGRCLLDEQFF
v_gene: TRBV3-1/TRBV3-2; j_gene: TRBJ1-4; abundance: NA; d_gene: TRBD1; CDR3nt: TGTGCCAGCAGCCTTGATGACAGGGTTCGGGCTAATGAAAAACTGTTTTTT; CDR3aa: CASSLDDRVRANEKLFF
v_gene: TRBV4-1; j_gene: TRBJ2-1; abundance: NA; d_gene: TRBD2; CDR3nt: TGCGCCAGCAGCCAAGTTGACTTGGGACTAGCGGGAGGTAATGAGCAGTTCTTC; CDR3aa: CASSQVDLGLAGGNEQFF
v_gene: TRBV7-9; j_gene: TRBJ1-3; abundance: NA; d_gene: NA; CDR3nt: TGTGCCAGCAGCCCCGGAGGGAGGGGAAACACCATATATTTT; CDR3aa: CASSPGGRGNTIYF
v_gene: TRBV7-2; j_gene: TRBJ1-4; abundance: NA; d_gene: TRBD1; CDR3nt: TGTGCCAGCAGCCCTGGACGACAGGGGAATGAAAAACTGTTTTTT; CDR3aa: CASSPGRQGNEKLFF
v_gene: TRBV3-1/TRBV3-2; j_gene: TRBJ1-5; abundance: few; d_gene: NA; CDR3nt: TGTGCCAGCAGCGGACAGCTCAATCAGCCCCAGCATTTT; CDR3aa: CASSGQLNQPQHF
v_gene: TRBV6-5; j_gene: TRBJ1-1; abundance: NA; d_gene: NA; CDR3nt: TGTGCCAGCACAGGGGTTCCAATGAACACTGAAGCTTTCTTT; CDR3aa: CASTGVPMNTEAFF
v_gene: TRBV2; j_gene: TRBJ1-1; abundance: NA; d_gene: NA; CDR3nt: TGTGCCAGCAGTGGGGGGGGAGGGCGTCCCTCCATGAACACTGAAGCTTTCTTT; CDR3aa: CASSGGGGRPSMNTEAFF
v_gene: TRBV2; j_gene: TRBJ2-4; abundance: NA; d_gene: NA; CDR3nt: TGTGCCAGCAGGGGGACTTGGAAAAACATTCAGTACTTC; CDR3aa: CASRGTWKNIQYF
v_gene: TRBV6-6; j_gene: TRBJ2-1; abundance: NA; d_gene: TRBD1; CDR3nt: TGTGCCAGCAGTTACCTGGACAGGGCCTATGAGCAGTTCTTC; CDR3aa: CASSYLDRAYEQFF
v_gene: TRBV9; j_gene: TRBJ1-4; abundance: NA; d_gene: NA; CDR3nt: TGTGCCAGCAGCGTAGATTTTTTGCCCCGGGGAGATGAAAAACTGTTTTTT; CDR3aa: CASSVDFLPRGDEKLFF
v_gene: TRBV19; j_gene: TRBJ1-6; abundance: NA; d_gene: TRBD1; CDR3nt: TGTGCCAGTACCGAAAGGACAGGAAACTCACCCCTCCACTTT; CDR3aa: CASTERTGNSPLHF
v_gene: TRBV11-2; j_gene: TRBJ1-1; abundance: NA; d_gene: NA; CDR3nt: TGTGCCAGCAGTGGGACACTGAACACTGAAGCTTTCTTT; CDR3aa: CASSGTLNTEAFF
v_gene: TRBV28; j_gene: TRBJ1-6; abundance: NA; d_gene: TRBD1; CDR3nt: TGTGCCAGCCTTGAGGGACAGGATAATTCACCCCTCCACTTT; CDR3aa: CASLEGQDNSPLHF
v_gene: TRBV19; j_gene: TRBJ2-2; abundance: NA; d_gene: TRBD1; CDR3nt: TGTGCCAGTAGTAGGGACAGGGATTGGACCGGGGAGCTGTTTTTT; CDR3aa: CASSRDRDWTGELFF
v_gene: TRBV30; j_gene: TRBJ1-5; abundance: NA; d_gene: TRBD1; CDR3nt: TGTGCCTGGAGTGTGGAGACAGGGCGTCGGCAGCCCCAGCATTTT; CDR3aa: CAWSVETGRRQPQHF
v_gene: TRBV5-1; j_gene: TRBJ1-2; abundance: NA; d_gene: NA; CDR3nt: TGCGCCAGCACCCTTGGAGCAGTCTACACCTTC; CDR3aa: CASTLGAVYTF
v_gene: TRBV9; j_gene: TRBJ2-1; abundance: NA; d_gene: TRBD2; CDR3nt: TGTGCCAGCAGCGCAAGCGGGAGTATTTACAATGAGCAGTTCTTC; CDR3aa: CASSASGSIYNEQFF
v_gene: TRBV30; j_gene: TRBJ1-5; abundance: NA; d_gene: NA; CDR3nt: TGTGCCTGGAGTGTAGGGGGTAGCAATCAGCCCCAGCATTTT; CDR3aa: CAWSVGGSNQPQHF
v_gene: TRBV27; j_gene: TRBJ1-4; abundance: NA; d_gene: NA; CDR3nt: TGTGCCAGCAGTTTAACCCGCCTGGCAGGTGAAAAACTGTTTTTT; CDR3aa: CASSLTRLAGEKLFF
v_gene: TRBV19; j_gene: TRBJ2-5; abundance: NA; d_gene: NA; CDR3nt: TGTGCCAGTAGTATGTGGCATCCACAGGGTACGAGGGTGGCCCCTGAGACCCAGTACTTC; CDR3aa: CASSMWHPQGTRVAPETQYF
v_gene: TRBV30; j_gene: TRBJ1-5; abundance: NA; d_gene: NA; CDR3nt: TGTGCCTGGAACCCGGCAGGGAACAATCAGCCCCAGCATTTT; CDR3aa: CAWNPAGNNQPQHF
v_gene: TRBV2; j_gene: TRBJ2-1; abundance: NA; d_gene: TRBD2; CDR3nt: TGTGCCAGCAGCCTTTATCGACTAGCTGAGCAGTTCTTC; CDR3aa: CASSLYRLAEQFF
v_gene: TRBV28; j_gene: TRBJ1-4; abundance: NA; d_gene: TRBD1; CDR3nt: TGTGCCAGCAGTTTAGCTGAGACAGGGCGGATGAGAAAACTGTTTTTT; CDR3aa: CASSLAETGRMRKLFF
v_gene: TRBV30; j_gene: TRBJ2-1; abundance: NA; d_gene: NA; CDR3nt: TGTGCCTGGAGTGTAGGCGGCAGCGTCAATGAGCAGTTCTTC; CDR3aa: CAWSVGGSVNEQFF
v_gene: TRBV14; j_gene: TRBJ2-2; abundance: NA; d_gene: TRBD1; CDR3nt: TGTGCCAGCAGCCAACTCCACCGGACAGGGTGGGGGGACACCGGGGAGCTGTTTTTT; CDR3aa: CASSQLHRTGWGDTGELFF
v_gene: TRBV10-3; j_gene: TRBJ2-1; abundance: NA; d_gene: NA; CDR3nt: TGTGCCATCCCCGGCCCCAGGGGTGGCAATGAGCAGTTCTTC; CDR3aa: CAIPGPRGGNEQFF
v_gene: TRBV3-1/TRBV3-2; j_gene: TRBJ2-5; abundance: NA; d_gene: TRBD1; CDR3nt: TGTGCCAGCAGCCCATCTTTTTCAGGGGGCGTTTGGGAGACCCAGTACTTC; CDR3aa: CASSPSFSGGVWETQYF
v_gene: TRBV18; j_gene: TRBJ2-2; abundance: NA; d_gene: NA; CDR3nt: TGTGCCAGCTCACCCCAGGACAGATTGGCGAACACCGGGGAGCTGTTTTTT; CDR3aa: CASSPQDRLANTGELFF
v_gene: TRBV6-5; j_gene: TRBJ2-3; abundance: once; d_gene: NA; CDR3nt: TGTGCCAGCAGTTCCACATCGGATACGCAGTATTTT; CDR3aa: CASSSTSDTQYF
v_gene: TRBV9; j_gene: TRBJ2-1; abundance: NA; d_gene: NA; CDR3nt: TGTGCCAGCAGCGTAGTCAGCGCCCCCCGGGAGCAGTTCTTC; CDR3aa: CASSVVSAPREQFF
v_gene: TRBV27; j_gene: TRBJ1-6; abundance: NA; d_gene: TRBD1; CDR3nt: TGTGCCAGCAGTATCGGGACAGGCTCAAATTCACCCCTCCACTTT; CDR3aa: CASSIGTGSNSPLHF
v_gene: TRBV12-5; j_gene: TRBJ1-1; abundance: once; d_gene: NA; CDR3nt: TGTGCTAGTGGTCCCGGTCGGACAGCGAACACTGAAGCTTTCTTT; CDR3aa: CASGPGRTANTEAFF
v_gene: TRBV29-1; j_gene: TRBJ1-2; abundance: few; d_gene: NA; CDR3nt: TGCAGCGTGGCTTCCGGGGGGCGGCGAGGCTACACCTTC; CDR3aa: CSVASGGRRGYTF
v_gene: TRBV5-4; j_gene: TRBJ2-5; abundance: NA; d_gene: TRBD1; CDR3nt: TGTGCCAGCAGCTCGCAGGGGGCGCGGGTTGGGGAGACCCAGTACTTC; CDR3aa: CASSSQGARVGETQYF
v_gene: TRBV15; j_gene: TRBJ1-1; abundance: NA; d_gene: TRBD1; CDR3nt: TGTGCCACCAGCAGAGATCGGATGGGACAGGTTGTAGCTTTCTTT; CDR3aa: CATSRDRMGQVVAFF